This T cell receptor beta chain appears in the sequencing data of a study of graft-versus-host responses after intestinal transplantation. Trimming shortened V by 4 bases and J by 3 bases, and 19 bases separated the two germline ends. The CDR3 has 17 residues. Sequencing used immunoSEQ multiplex PCR; TCRdb keeps in-frame clones, though not all of them. The sample contains about 100,000 clones, roughly 90% of which appear only once. With regard to this clone: Its antigen is still unknown.

This specimen was unstimulated CD4+ T cells sorted from spleen or lymph node cells, taken before transplant. The chain carries TRBV5-7 and TRBJ1-4; weak D call: TRBD1 (5 bases). TRBV5-7 is designated an ORF whose function remains uncertain. The sequence was obtained from a human donor who was the organ donor for an intestinal transplant. In nucleotides, the CDR3 is TGTGCCAGCAGCCCCCGTAGGGGTAGGTCCTCTAATGAAAAACTGTTTTTT. Protein sequence: CASSPRRGRSSNEKLFF.